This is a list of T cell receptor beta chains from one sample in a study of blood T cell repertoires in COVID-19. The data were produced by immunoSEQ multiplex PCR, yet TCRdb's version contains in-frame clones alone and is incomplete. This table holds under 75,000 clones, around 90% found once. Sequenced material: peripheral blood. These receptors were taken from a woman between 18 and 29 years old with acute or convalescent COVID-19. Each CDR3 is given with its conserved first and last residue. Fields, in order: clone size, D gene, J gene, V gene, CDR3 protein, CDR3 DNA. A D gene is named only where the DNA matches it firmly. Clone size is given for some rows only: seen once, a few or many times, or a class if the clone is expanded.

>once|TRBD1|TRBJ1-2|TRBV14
CASSQPKVMQGDYGYTF
TGTGCCAGCAGCCAACCTAAAGTAATGCAGGGGGACTATGGCTACACCTTC
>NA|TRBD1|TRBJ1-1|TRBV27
CASSGKSGTGLMNTEAFF
TGTGCCAGCAGTGGGAAAAGTGGGACAGGGCTCATGAACACTGAAGCTTTCTTT
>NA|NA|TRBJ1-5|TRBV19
CASIKTLYNQPQHF
TGTGCCAGTATCAAGACTCTATACAATCAGCCCCAGCATTTT
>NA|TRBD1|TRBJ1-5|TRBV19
CASSTTGDFGNQPQHF
TGTGCCAGTAGTACTACAGGGGATTTTGGCAATCAGCCCCAGCATTTT
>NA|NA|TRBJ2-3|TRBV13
CASSLDASYRGDTQYF
TGTGCCAGCAGCTTAGATGCATCATACCGGGGGGATACGCAGTATTTT
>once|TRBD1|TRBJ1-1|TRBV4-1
CASSQGDRGRGAEAFF
TGCGCCAGCAGCCAAGGGGACAGGGGCCGGGGCGCTGAAGCTTTCTTT
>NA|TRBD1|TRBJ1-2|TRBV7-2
CASSLVNLGQGYGYTF
TGTGCCAGCAGCTTAGTTAATTTGGGACAGGGCTATGGCTACACCTTC
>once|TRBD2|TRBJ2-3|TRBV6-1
CASSEAAGGGADTQYF
TGTGCCAGCAGTGAAGCTGCGGGAGGAGGGGCAGATACGCAGTATTTT
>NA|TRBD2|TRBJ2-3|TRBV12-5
CASGKLTSGSTDTQYF
TGTGCTAGTGGCAAGCTGACTAGCGGAAGCACAGATACGCAGTATTTT
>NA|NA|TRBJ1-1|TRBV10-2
CASSDLSRTEAFF
TGCGCCAGCAGTGATTTGTCTAGGACTGAAGCTTTCTTT
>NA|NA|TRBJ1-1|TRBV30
CAWSESTEAFF
TGTGCCTGGAGTGAATCAACTGAAGCTTTCTTT
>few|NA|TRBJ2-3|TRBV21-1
CASSKDAGSSTDTQYF
TGTGCCAGCAGCAAAGACGCGGGCTCTAGCACAGATACGCAGTATTTT
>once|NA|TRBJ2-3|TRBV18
CASSPGILVDTQYF
TGTGCCAGCTCACCCGGGATCCTGGTAGATACGCAGTATTTT
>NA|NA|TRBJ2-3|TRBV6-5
CAARASGTDTQYF
TGTGCCGCCCGAGCTAGCGGCACAGATACGCAGTATTTT
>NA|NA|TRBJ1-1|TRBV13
CASSLRTQNTEAFF
TGTGCCAGCAGCTTAAGGACACAGAACACTGAAGCTTTCTTT